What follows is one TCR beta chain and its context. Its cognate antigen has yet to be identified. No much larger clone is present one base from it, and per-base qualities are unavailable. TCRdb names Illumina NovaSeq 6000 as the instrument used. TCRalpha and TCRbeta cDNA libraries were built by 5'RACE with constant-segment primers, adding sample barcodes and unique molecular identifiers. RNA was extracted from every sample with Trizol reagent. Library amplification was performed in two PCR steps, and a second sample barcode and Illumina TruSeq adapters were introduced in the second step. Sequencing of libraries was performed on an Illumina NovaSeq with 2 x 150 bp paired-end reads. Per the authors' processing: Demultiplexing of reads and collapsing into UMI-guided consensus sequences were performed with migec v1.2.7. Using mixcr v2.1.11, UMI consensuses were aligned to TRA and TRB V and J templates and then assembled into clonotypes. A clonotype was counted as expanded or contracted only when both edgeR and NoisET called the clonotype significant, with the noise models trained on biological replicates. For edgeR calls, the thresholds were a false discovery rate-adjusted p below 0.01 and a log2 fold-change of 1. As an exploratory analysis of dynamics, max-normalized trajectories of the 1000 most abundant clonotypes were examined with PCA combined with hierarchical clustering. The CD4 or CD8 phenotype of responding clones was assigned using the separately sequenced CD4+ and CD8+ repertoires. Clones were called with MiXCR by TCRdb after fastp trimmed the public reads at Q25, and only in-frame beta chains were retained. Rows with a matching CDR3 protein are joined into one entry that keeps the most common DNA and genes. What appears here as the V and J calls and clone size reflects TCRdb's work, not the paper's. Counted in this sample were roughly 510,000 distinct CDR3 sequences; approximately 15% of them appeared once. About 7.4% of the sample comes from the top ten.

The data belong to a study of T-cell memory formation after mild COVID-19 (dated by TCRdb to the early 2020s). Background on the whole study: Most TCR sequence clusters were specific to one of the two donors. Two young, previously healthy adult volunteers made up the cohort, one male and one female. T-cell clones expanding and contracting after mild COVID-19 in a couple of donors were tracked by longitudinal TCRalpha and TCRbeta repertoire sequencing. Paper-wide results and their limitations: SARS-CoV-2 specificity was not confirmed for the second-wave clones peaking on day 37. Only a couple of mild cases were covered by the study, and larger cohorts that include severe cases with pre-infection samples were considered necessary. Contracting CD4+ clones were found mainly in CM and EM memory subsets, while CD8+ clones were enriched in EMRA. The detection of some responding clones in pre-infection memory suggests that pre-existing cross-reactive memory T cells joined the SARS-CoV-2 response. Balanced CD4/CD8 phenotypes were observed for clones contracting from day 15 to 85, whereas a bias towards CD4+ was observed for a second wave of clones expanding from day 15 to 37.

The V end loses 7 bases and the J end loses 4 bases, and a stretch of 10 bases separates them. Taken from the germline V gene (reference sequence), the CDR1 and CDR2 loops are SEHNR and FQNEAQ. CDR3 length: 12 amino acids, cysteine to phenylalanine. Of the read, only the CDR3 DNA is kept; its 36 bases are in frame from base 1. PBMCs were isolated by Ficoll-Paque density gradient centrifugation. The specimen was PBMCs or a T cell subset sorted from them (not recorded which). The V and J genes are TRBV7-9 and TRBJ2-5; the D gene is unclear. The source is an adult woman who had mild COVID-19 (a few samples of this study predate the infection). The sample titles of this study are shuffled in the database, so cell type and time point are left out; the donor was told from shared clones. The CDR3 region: CASNSFRETQYF. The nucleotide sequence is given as TGTGCCAGCAACTCGTTCCGAGAGACCCAGTACTTC.